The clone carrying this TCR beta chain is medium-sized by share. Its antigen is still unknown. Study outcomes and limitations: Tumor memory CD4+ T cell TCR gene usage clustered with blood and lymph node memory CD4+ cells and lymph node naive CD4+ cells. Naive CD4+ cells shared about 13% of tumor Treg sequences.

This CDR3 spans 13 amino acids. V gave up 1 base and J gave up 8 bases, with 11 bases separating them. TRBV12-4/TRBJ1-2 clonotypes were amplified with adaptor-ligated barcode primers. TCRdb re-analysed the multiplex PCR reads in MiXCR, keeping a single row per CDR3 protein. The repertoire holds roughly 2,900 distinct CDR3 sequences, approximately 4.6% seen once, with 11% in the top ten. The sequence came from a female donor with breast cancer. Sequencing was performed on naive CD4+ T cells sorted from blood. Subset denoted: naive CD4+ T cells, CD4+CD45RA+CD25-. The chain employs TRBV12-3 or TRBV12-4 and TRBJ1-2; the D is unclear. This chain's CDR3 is CASSLEGLSGYTF. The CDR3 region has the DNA TGTGCCAGCAGTTTAGAGGGCCTCTCGGGCTACACCTTC.